The next 27 T cell receptor beta chains were all read from a single sample in a study of cytomegalovirus exposure and HLA in healthy donors. Generated by immunoSEQ multiplex PCR, the TCRdb table keeps only in-frame clones and is missing some. The sample records approximately 220,000 clones, around nine tenths being singletons. Material: PBMCs. The origin of the receptors is a woman between 18 and 29 years old in good health and CMV-seronegative.

This clone was seen once. The chain uses TRBV9 and TRBJ2-1; TRBD2 matches at 10 bases. This CDR3 contains 16 residues. Germline CDR1 and CDR2: SGDLS and YYNGEE. V was clipped by 0 bases and J by 6 bases; unmatched bases: 6. CDR3 amino acids: CASSVGGTSGVNEQFF. The CDR3 DNA reads TGTGCCAGCAGCGTAGGAGGAACTAGCGGGGTCAATGAGCAGTTCTTC.

The V call is TRBV30, the J call TRBJ2-1; tentative D call: TRBD2 (5 bases). Trimming left V 3 bases short and J 9 bases short, with 15 bases between. CDR1 is GTSNPN, CDR2 SVGIG, per germline (reference sequence). The CDR3 runs 13 residues. The DNA of the CDR3 is TGTGCCTGGAGCCGTCTAGCCAGACCTGAGCAGTTCTTC. Protein sequence: CAWSRLARPEQFF.

J is TRBJ2-1 and V is TRBV7-9; 7 bases are a match to TRBD2. The CDR3 consists of 19 residues. Trimming cost V 4 bases and J 0 bases; bases outside gene matches: 15. Germline-derived CDR1 and CDR2 are SEHNR and FQNEAQ (reference sequence). The CDR3 loop is CASSSLTGTSVSSYNEQFF. The CDR3 DNA is TGTGCCAGCAGCTCCCTGACGGGAACTAGCGTGAGCTCCTACAATGAGCAGTTCTTC. The whole variable domain, filled in from reference TRBV7-9 and TRBJ2-1, reads DTGVSQNPRHKITKRGQNVTFRCDPISEHNRLYWYRQTLGQGPEFLTYFQNEAQLEKSRLLSDRFSAERPKGSFSTLEIQRTEQGDSAMYLCASSSLTGTSVSSYNEQFFGPGTRLTVL.

V and J are TRBV5-6 and TRBJ2-3, with D possibly TRBD1 on 5 matching bases. CDR3 length: 14 amino acids. V dropped 0 bases and J dropped 5 bases, with 10 bases sitting between them. Germline V CDR1 and CDR2: SGHDT, YYEEEE. CDR3 nucleotide sequence: TGTGCCAGCAGCTTGGGGACCAGGGAAGATACGCAGTATTTT. As protein: CASSLGTREDTQYF.

The gene calls are TRBV9 and TRBJ2-7; 8 bases align to TRBD1. V dropped 4 bases and J dropped 1; count of bases not matched to a gene: 7. CDR3 length equals 15 residues. Per germline, CDR1 SGDLS and CDR2 YYNGEE. The CDR3: CASSPRDRRSYEQYF. DNA of the CDR3: TGTGCCAGCAGCCCACGGGACAGGCGGTCCTACGAGCAGTACTTC.

This clone has a single count. V is TRBV6-5 and J is TRBJ2-3, with 10 bases matching TRBD2. V gave up 6 bases and J gave up 4 bases; unmatched junction bases: 4. CDR1 MNHEY and CDR2 SVGAGI come from the germline V gene. CDR3 length equals 14 residues. DNA of the CDR3: TGTGCCAGCAGCACTAGCGGGACGGCAGATACGCAGTATTTT. It codes for CASSTSGTADTQYF.

The genes are TRBV6-1 and TRBJ2-2; possibly TRBD1 for D (5 bases). Trimming left V 5 bases short and J 0 bases short, with 7 bases between. CDR3 length equals 14 residues. In germline, CDR1 is MNHNS, CDR2 SASEGT. DNA for the CDR3: TGTGCCAGCAGTCCGACAGCGAACACCGGGGAGCTGTTTTTT. Protein: CASSPTANTGELFF.

This chain connects TRBV5-6 to TRBJ2-7, with D possibly matching TRBD1 (6 bases). CDR3 length: 14 amino acids. The V end was cut by 4 bases, the J end by 5 bases, with 16 bases between. Germline values: CDR1 SGHDT, CDR2 YYEEEE. The CDR3 DNA is TGTGCCAGCAGCCCCACAGGGTGGGCCCACGAGCAGTACTTC. Protein sequence: CASSPTGWAHEQYF.

CDR3: CASSLDTRAWGEQFF. CDR3 sequence (DNA): TGTGCCAGCAGCTTAGACACCAGGGCTTGGGGTGAGCAGTTCTTC. This chain connects TRBV11-2 to TRBJ2-1; D perhaps matches TRBD1 (5 bases). This CDR3 spans 15 amino acids. Germline V gene sequence: CDR1 SGHAT, CDR2 FQNNGV. V lost 0 bases to trimming and J lost 9 bases, with 15 bases between them.

V and J are TRBV5-6 and TRBJ2-1; D is undetermined. Germline CDR1 reads SGHDT; CDR2 reads YYEEEE. This CDR3 contains 16 residues. V lost 1 base to trimming and J lost 0 bases, with 11 bases between them. CDR3 in DNA: TGTGCCAGCAGCTTGCAGCAGGCCTACTCCTACAATGAGCAGTTCTTC. Translation gives CASSLQQAYSYNEQFF.

The V gene is TRBV19, the J gene TRBJ2-7, with 14 bases lining up with TRBD2. Looked up from germline, CDR1 is LNHDA and CDR2 is SQIVND (reference sequence). The CDR3 contains 15 residues. The ends lost 5 bases at V and 4 bases at J; junction bases unmatched: 4. The CDR3 nucleotides are TGTGCCAGTAGTCGAGGACTAGCGGGAGGATACGAGCAGTACTTC. This translates into CASSRGLAGGYEQYF.

The chain employs TRBV5-1 and TRBJ1-5, with TRBD1 matching over 9 bases. Germline V gene data show CDR1 as SGHRS and CDR2 as YFSETQ. The CDR3 length is 20 residues. The junction had 14 bases not matched to a gene; V was cut back by 0 bases and J by 1 base. The CDR3 loop is CASSLGKWGQGKWSNQPQHF. CDR3 nucleotide sequence: TGCGCCAGCAGCTTGGGAAAGTGGGGACAGGGTAAGTGGAGCAATCAGCCCCAGCATTTT.

As regards this clone: Other DNA sequences within the sample encode an identical CDR3. This chain links TRBV5-1 with TRBJ1-1; TRBD1 agrees at 9 bases. The CDR3 consists of 13 residues. Germline-derived CDR1 and CDR2 are SGHRS and YFSETQ. V was clipped by 4 bases and J by 4 bases; unmatched bases: 2. The CDR3 reads CASSVTGGTEAFF. CDR3 in DNA: TGCGCCAGCAGCGTGACAGGGGGCACTGAAGCTTTCTTT.

This sequence joins TRBV27 and TRBJ2-5; D is perhaps TRBD2 (6 bases). The DNA end is more similar to TRBJ2-7, so the J call may be wrong. The CDR3 loop spans 14 amino acids. Germline V gene lookup returns CDR1 MNHEY and CDR2 SMNVEV (reference sequence). This CDR3 is CASGWAAEGYEQYF. The CDR3 DNA follows: TGTGCCAGCGGATGGGCGGCGGAGGGGTACGAGCAGTACTTC.

This chain joins TRBV5-8 and TRBJ1-2; D might be TRBD1 (5 bases). The CDR3 spans 14 residues. Germline CDR1 reads SGHTS; CDR2 reads YDEGEE. Trimming stripped 0 bases from V and 4 bases from J, with 10 bases between. The CDR3 sequence is CASSLEYRLYGYTF. CDR3 DNA sequence: TGTGCCAGCAGCTTGGAATACAGGCTCTATGGCTACACCTTC.

The chain uses TRBV27 and TRBJ1-1; 8 bases align to TRBD1. This CDR3 region has 14 residues. Germline V gene lookup returns CDR1 MNHEY and CDR2 SMNVEV (reference sequence). The trim removed 4 bases at V and 7 bases at J, leaving 8 bases unmatched. CDR3 nucleotides: TGTGCCAGCAGTTCGGGACAGGCGGTAGGTGAAGCTTTCTTT. Translated, it gives CASSSGQAVGEAFF.

This chain joins TRBV18 and TRBJ1-1; possibly TRBD1 for D (6 bases). V lost 0 bases and J lost 5, with 13 bases in between. Germline CDR1 KGHSH, CDR2 LQKENI. The CDR3 sequence is 15 residues long. The chain's CDR3 is CASSPPGGARTEAFF. For the CDR3, the DNA is TGTGCCAGCTCACCACCGGGGGGGGCGAGAACTGAAGCTTTCTTT.

J is TRBJ2-7 and V is TRBV6-5; D possibly corresponds to TRBD2 (7 bases). Trimming pared 7 bases from V and 9 bases from J, leaving 16 bases between. This CDR3 spans 12 amino acids. Germline CDR1 is MNHEY and CDR2 is SVGAGI. CDR3 loop: CASKVQGGGQYF. The DNA of the CDR3 is TGTGCCAGCAAGGTCCAGGGAGGGGGGCAGTACTTC.

The chain uses TRBV4-1 and TRBJ2-3, with 10 bases lining up with TRBD2. V dropped 1 base and J dropped 4; count of bases not matched to a gene: 5. The germline CDR1 and CDR2 sequences are MGHRA and YSYEKL. The CDR3 spans 16 residues. Here the CDR3 reads CASSQGSGRASDTQYF. For the CDR3, the DNA is TGCGCCAGCAGCCAAGGCAGCGGGAGGGCCTCAGATACGCAGTATTTT.

This chain links TRBV5-1 with TRBJ1-1, with D uncertain. Trimming removed 1 base at V and 6 bases at J, with 10 bases between. This CDR3 spans 13 amino acids. The germline CDR1 and CDR2 sequences are SGHRS and YFSETQ. The CDR3 coding sequence is TGCGCCAGCAGCTTGAAAAGACACTCTGAAGCTTTCTTT. Residues: CASSLKRHSEAFF.

This chain connects TRBV14 to TRBJ1-2; D is uncertain. Trimming removed 1 base at V and 7 bases at J, with 10 bases between. This CDR3 contains 13 residues. The germline CDR1 and CDR2 sequences are SGHDN and FVKESK. The CDR3 DNA follows: TGTGCCAGCAGCCAAGCCGGCAGGCCTGGCTACACCTTC. Translation gives CASSQAGRPGYTF.

This clone was found once. The chain uses TRBV6-5 and TRBJ2-7; tentative D call: TRBD1 (5 bases). The CDR3 is made up of 15 amino acids. Between the trimmed V and J ends, which lost 0 bases and 5 bases, there was a span of 14 bases. CDR1 MNHEY and CDR2 SVGAGI come from the germline V gene. The CDR3 DNA is TGTGCCAGCAGTTACTCGCCAAGAACAGGTGACGAGCAGTACTTC. Translated: CASSYSPRTGDEQYF.

The V gene is TRBV16, the J gene TRBJ1-2, with a possible D match to TRBD1 (5 bases). Germline CDR1 reads KGHSY; CDR2 reads FQNENV. The CDR3 extends over 14 amino acids. The ends were cut back, 4 bases at V and 7 bases at J, with 16 bases in the middle. The CDR3 region is CASSPTASRAGYTF. DNA for the CDR3: TGTGCCAGCAGCCCCACTGCCTCCAGGGCTGGCTACACCTTC.

The gene calls are TRBV4-1 and TRBJ2-3; TRBD2 aligns across 8 bases. Germline CDR1 and CDR2: MGHRA and YSYEKL. Losses at the gene ends were 2 bases for V and 2 bases for J; bases not matched to a gene: 6. The CDR3 runs 16 residues. Here the CDR3 reads CASSQMTSAFTDTQYF. The CDR3 DNA sequence: TGCGCCAGCAGCCAAATGACTAGCGCCTTCACAGATACGCAGTATTTT.

V gene TRBV7-2 combines with J gene TRBJ2-7, with TRBD1 matching 9 bases. The CDR3 length is 16 residues. J gave up 0 bases and V 1 base, and 4 bases lay outside the gene matches. The germline gives CDR1 SGHTA, CDR2 FQGNSA. The CDR3: CASSLDRGLSSYEQYF. The CDR3 DNA sequence: TGTGCCAGCAGCTTAGACAGGGGGCTTAGCTCCTACGAGCAGTACTTC.

The V call is TRBV10-3, the J call TRBJ1-1, with 12 bases fitting TRBD1. In germline, CDR1 is ENHRY, CDR2 SYGVKD. The CDR3 extends over 15 amino acids. V lost 10 bases to trimming and J lost 4 bases; unmatched junction nucleotides: 10. CDR3 sequence: CATSGQGALSTEAFF. The CDR3 DNA follows: TGTGCCACCTCGGGACAGGGGGCTTTGAGCACTGAAGCTTTCTTT.

Turning to this clone: The junction differs from germline at one of its ends, possibly a read error. The chain's CDR3 is CASSLAGGTNTQYF. DNA for the CDR3: TGTGCCAGCAGCTTAGCGGGGGGCACAAATACGCAGTATTTT. This chain links TRBV11-2 with TRBJ2-3, with TRBD2 as a possible D gene (7 bases). Germline assignment: CDR1 SGHAT and CDR2 FQNNGV. This CDR3 is built from 14 residues.